This T cell receptor beta chain was retrieved from a study of identical twins. TCRdb recomputed calls from the 5' RACE reads with MiXCR, one row per CDR3 protein. The sample holds around 570,000 distinct CDR3 sequences, around 9.6% seen once. This clonotype was seen a few times. Germline CDR1 MDHEN, CDR2 SYDVKM. This CDR3 is built from 16 residues. With 4 bases removed from V and 5 bases from J, the gap between germline ends came to 20 bases. These data were also filed under a second study, of yellow fever vaccine responses in identical twins.

The receptor's source is a woman aged 18-35 years in good health. V gene TRBV28 combines with J gene TRBJ1-2, with D possibly matching TRBD1 (5 bases). The material sequenced was PBMCs. The CDR3 here is CASSSVQGLGEYGYTF. Written as DNA, the CDR3 is TGTGCCAGCAGTTCGGTTCAGGGACTCGGGGAGTATGGCTACACCTTC.